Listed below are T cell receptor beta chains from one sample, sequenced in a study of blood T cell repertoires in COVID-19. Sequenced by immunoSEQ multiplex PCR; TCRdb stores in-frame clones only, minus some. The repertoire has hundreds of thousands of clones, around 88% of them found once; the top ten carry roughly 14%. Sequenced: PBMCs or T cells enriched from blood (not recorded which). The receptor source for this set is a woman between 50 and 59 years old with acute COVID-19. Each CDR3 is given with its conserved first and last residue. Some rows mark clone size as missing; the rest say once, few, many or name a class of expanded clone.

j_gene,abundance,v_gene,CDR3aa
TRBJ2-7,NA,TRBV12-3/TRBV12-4,CASSLGALFEQYF
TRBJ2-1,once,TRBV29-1,CSVVRGGSSYNEQFF
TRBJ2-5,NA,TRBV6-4,CASSATGDLQETQYF
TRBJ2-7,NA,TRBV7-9,CASSTGQSPYEQYF
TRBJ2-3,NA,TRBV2,CASAPESTDTQYF
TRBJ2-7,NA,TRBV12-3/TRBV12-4,CASSPGFYEQYF
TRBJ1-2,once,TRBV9,CASSERGSYGYTF
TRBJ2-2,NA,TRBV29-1,CSVVWGRAYHTGELFF
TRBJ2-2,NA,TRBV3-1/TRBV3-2,CASSAKGGGFAGELFF
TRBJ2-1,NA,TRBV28,CASSLPYRETSYNEQFF